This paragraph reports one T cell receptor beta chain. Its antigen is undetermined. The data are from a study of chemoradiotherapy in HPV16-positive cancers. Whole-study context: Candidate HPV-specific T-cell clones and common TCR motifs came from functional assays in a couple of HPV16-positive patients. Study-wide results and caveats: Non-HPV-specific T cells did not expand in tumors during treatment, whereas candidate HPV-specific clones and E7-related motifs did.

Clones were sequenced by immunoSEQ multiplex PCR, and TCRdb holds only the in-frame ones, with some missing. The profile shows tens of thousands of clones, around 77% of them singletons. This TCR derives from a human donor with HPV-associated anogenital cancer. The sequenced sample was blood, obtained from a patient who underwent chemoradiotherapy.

CDR3 in DNA: TGTGCCAGCAGCTCATCGGGGACAGTTTATGGCTACACCTTC. This sequence encodes CASSSSGTVYGYTF. The chain recombines TRBV7-9 with TRBJ1-2; 7 bases are shared with TRBD1. CDR1 is SEHNR and CDR2 is FQNEAQ in the germline V gene (reference sequence). CDR3 length: 14 amino acids. The V gene end was trimmed by 4 bases and the J gene end by 5 bases; junction bases not matched to a gene: 7.